This is a list of T cell receptor beta chains from one sample in a study of blood T cell repertoires in COVID-19. Generated by immunoSEQ multiplex PCR, the TCRdb table keeps only in-frame clones and is missing some. The sample consists of under 150,000 clones, around 85% of them appearing once. Specimen: peripheral blood. These receptors all stem from a human donor in a cohort sampled during active COVID-19. The CDR3 runs from the conserved cysteine through the conserved F or W. The order of the fields is clone size, J gene, D gene, V gene, CDR3 DNA, CDR3 protein. The D gene is left open where the match is weak. Size is omitted from some rows. Given values are once, few, many or a class for expanded clones.

once	TRBJ1-1	.	TRBV7-9	TGTGCCAGCAGCTTCCTGGGGCTCAGGAACACTGAAGCTTTCTTT	CASSFLGLRNTEAFF
.	TRBJ1-2	.	TRBV2	TGTGCCAGCAGTGTGGAGGGGAACTATGGCTACACCTTC	CASSVEGNYGYTF
.	TRBJ1-1	.	TRBV19	TGTGCCAGTAGTATTTCGGCGACGGGGTCTGAAGCTTTCTTT	CASSISATGSEAFF
.	TRBJ1-2	TRBD1	TRBV6-2/TRBV6-3	TGTGCCAGCAGTTACCCTGACAGGGACTATGGCTACACCTTC	CASSYPDRDYGYTF
.	TRBJ1-1	.	TRBV12-3/TRBV12-4	TGTGCCAGCAGCAGGAGGAGCACTGAAGCTTTCTTT	CASSRRSTEAFF
.	TRBJ2-6	.	TRBV9	TGTGCCAGCAGCGTAGCCCCCCCAGAAGGAGGGATCAGGGCCAACGTCCTGACTTTC	CASSVAPPEGGIRANVLTF
.	TRBJ2-3	.	TRBV27	TGTGCCGTCGGAGGACGCACTAGCACAGATACGCAGTATTTT	CAVGGRTSTDTQYF
.	TRBJ1-2	.	TRBV7-9	TGTGCCAGCAGCTTAGCCGGGAGCCTTAGTGGCTACACCTTC	CASSLAGSLSGYTF
.	TRBJ1-2	.	TRBV6-5	TGTGCCAGCAGTTACTCAAGGGGATTCTATGGCTACACCTTC	CASSYSRGFYGYTF
.	TRBJ1-5	TRBD1	TRBV11-2	TGTGCCAGCAGCTCGGGACAGGGAGACTCCAATCAGCCCCAGCATTTT	CASSSGQGDSNQPQHF
.	TRBJ1-6	.	TRBV6-5	TGTGCCAGCAGTTACTCCACAGGGAGAGGGAATTCACCCCTCCACTTT	CASSYSTGRGNSPLHF
.	TRBJ1-1	.	TRBV6-5	TGTGCCAGCAGCAGACAGTCGAACACTGAAGCTTTCTTT	CASSRQSNTEAFF
once	TRBJ2-3	.	TRBV6-5	TGTGCCAGCAGTCCCGGCCGCGGGGATACGCAGTATTTT	CASSPGRGDTQYF
.	TRBJ2-6	.	TRBV28	TGTGCCAGCAGTTTGGGCATTTCTGGGGCCAACGTCCTGACTTTC	CASSLGISGANVLTF
.	TRBJ1-2	TRBD1	TRBV7-2	TGTGCCAGCAGCTTAGCGCAGGGGGCAGGCTATGGCTACACCTTC	CASSLAQGAGYGYTF
.	TRBJ2-7	TRBD2	TRBV6-5	TGTGCCACCCAGTTGTTGGCGGGAGGCTACGAGCAGTACTTC	CATQLLAGGYEQYF
.	TRBJ2-1	TRBD1	TRBV7-2	TGTGCCAGCAGCCCTCCGGGACAGGGGTACAATGAGCAGTTCTTC	CASSPPGQGYNEQFF
.	TRBJ2-1	TRBD2	TRBV10-1	TGCGCCAGCAGTGAGAACGTCGGGGGGGCCCCCAATGAGCAGTTCTTC	CASSENVGGAPNEQFF
.	TRBJ2-1	TRBD2	TRBV6-5	TGTGCCAGCACACCGGGGGGGCTTTACAATGAGCAGTTCTTC	CASTPGGLYNEQFF
.	TRBJ1-2	.	TRBV5-6	TGTGCCAGCAGCGGGGACAAATATGGCTACACCTTC	CASSGDKYGYTF
.	TRBJ2-2	TRBD1	TRBV6-2/TRBV6-3	TGTGCCAGCAGTTACTTAGGGGGCGGAACGAACACCGGGGAGCTGTTTTTT	CASSYLGGGTNTGELFF
.	TRBJ1-2	.	TRBV6-2/TRBV6-3	TGTGCCAGCAGTTCTTCAGGGTCTGATGGCTATGGCTACACCTTC	CASSSSGSDGYGYTF